The 10 T cell receptor beta chains below all came from one sample that was sequenced in a study of T cell responses to AZD1222 COVID-19 vaccine. The table came from immunoSEQ multiplex PCR; TCRdb's copy has only in-frame clones and leaves some out. The sample yields roughly 75,000 clones, 84% seen once. The material sequenced was peripheral blood, taken on day 0 of AZD1222 vaccination. Every receptor here comes from an adult in good health.

In its sample, this clone was seen once. The gene calls are TRBV4-1 and TRBJ2-4; possibly TRBD1 for D (5 bases). Germline values: CDR1 MGHRA, CDR2 YSYEKL. V lost 1 base, J lost 1 base, and 8 bases lay in between. The CDR3 sequence is 15 residues long. The CDR3 nucleotides are TGCGCCAGCAGCCAAGGGGCAGGGGCCAAAAACATTCAGTACTTC. This translates into CASSQGAGAKNIQYF.

The chain carries TRBV10-2 and TRBJ1-5; 9 bases line up with TRBD1. From germline, CDR1 is WSHSY and CDR2 SAAADI. Trimming removed 6 bases from V and 4 bases from J; junction bases left unmatched: 10. The length of the CDR3 is 16 residues. The CDR3 protein is CASREGWTGDNQPQHF. DNA of the CDR3: TGCGCCAGCAGAGAGGGTTGGACAGGGGATAATCAGCCCCAGCATTTT.

This chain joins TRBV27 and TRBJ1-3; D is possibly TRBD1 (6 bases). The germline CDR1 and CDR2 sequences are MNHEY and SMNVEV (reference sequence). The CDR3 extends over 18 amino acids. V lost 0 bases and J 0 bases, leaving 15 bases between the germline ends. DNA of the CDR3: TGTGCCAGCAGTTTATCCCGGACAGCTGCCTACTCTGGAAACACCATATATTTT. Amino acid sequence: CASSLSRTAAYSGNTIYF.

This chain uses TRBV4-1 with TRBJ1-1; TRBD1 agrees at 7 bases. Germline loops: CDR1 MGHRA, CDR2 YSYEKL. The CDR3 totals 14 residues. Losses at the gene ends were 1 base for V and 10 bases for J; bases not matched to a gene: 9. CDR3 sequence reads: CASSQVLDRARAFF. In nucleotides, the CDR3 is TGCGCCAGCAGCCAAGTACTTGACAGGGCTCGAGCTTTCTTT.

The chain recombines TRBV28 with TRBJ2-5; 11 bases fit TRBD2. CDR1 and CDR2 (germline): MDHEN, SYDVKM. V dropped 8 bases and J dropped 2; count of bases not matched to a gene: 7. The CDR3 has 15 residues. DNA for the CDR3: TGTGCCAGCGCCTCGGCTAGCGGGGGGCAAGAGACCCAGTACTTC. This codes for CASASASGGQETQYF.

The CDR3 region has the DNA TGTGCCAGCAGCTTAGGGGTCAACACAGATACGCAGTATTTT. Translating gives CASSLGVNTDTQYF. The chain links TRBV11-2 to TRBJ2-3, with D hard to call. This CDR3 is built from 14 residues. CDR1 is SGHAT and CDR2 is FQNNGV in the germline V gene. V dropped 1 base and J dropped 2 bases, with 7 bases sitting between them.

The rearrangement joins TRBV9 to TRBJ2-3; TRBD2 agrees at 9 bases. Germline CDR1 reads SGDLS; CDR2 reads YYNGEE. V trimming: 4 bases; J trimming: 6 bases; junction bases outside the gene matches: 6. The CDR3 extends over 14 amino acids. CDR3 sequence: CASSRLAGKDTQYF. The DNA of the CDR3 is TGTGCCAGCAGCCGTCTAGCGGGGAAGGATACGCAGTATTTT.

The gene calls are TRBV15 and TRBJ1-6; TRBD1 aligns across 10 bases. Germline V gene lookup returns CDR1 LNHNV and CDR2 YYDKDF (reference sequence). CDR3 size: 17 residues. J was trimmed by 0 bases and V by 3 bases; bases with no gene match: 2. The CDR3 reads CATSRGQGNSYNSPLHF. CDR3 nucleotide sequence: TGTGCCACCAGCAGGGGACAGGGGAACTCCTATAATTCACCCCTCCACTTT.

This clone has only one observation. The chain has TRBV28 and TRBJ1-2; D remains ambiguous. Trimming left V 4 bases short and J 6 bases short, with 9 bases between. This CDR3 contains 12 residues. The germline gives CDR1 MDHEN, CDR2 SYDVKM. CDR3 region: CASSSPPDGYTF. CDR3 bases: TGTGCCAGCAGTTCCCCCCCGGATGGCTACACCTTC.

J is TRBJ2-5 and V is TRBV7-2; 8 nucleotides align to TRBD1. V shed 6 bases and J 2 bases; nucleotides not matched to a gene: 5. Germline assignment: CDR1 SGHTA and CDR2 FQGNSA. The CDR3 has 14 amino acids. The CDR3 here is CASSPDRVQETQYF. The DNA of the CDR3 is TGTGCCAGCAGTCCGGACAGGGTTCAAGAGACCCAGTACTTC.